This TCR beta chain was sequenced during a study of T-cell reconstitution after alpha-beta-depleted transplantation in children. Whole-study results and caveats: T-cell counts and diversity at one year post-transplant came mainly from newly produced T cells. There were some patients whose high TCRbeta diversity at day 60 came from surviving recipient T cells and thymic progenitors. Roughly two months post-transplant, alpha-beta T cells reportedly originated from several hundred graft clones that had expanded.

The trim removed 4 bases at V and 5 bases at J, leaving 10 bases unmatched. The CDR3 consists of 17 residues. Germline V lookup: CDR1 MGHRA, CDR2 YSYEKL. For this clonotype: Its specificity is not known.

Researchers prepared the TCRbeta library using unique molecular identifiers, the study reports. TCRdb re-analysed the PCR reads in MiXCR, keeping a single row per CDR3 protein. The sample carries about 980,000 distinct CDR3 sequences, less than 30% recorded once. This chain connects TRBV4-1 to TRBJ2-2; 10 bases agree with TRBD1. Sequencing was performed on PBMCs, mostly from graft donor cells, taken 360 days after TCRalphabeta/CD19-depleted stem cell transplant. The TCR comes from a boy in the first two years of life who had a stem cell transplant for SCID, so the T cells may come from the graft donor. CDR3 region: CASSLALRDRGTGELFF. The CDR3 DNA sequence: TGCGCCAGCAGCCTAGCCCTCCGGGACAGGGGTACCGGGGAGCTGTTTTTT.